A selection of T cell receptor beta chains follows, all from one sample in a study of blood T cell repertoires in COVID-19. TCRdb's copy holds only in-frame clones and misses some; the assay was immunoSEQ multiplex PCR. This repertoire shows fewer than 350,000 clones, 85% to 90% found once; its top ten account for approximately 4%. Sample: PBMCs or T cells enriched from blood (not recorded which). The receptors derive from a woman in her thirties with acute COVID-19. The CDR3 runs from the conserved cysteine through the conserved F or W. D genes are given only for firm matches. The listing skips clone size in some rows; elsewhere it reads once, few, many or a size class.

V	J	size	D	DNA	CDR3
TRBV3-1/TRBV3-2	TRBJ1-5	NA	NA	TGTGCCAGCAGCCAAGGACAGACCTTTAGCAATCAGCCCCAGCATTTT	CASSQGQTFSNQPQHF
TRBV28	TRBJ1-2	NA	NA	TGTGCCAGCAGTTTAAATGCAGGGTTTGGCTACACCTTC	CASSLNAGFGYTF
TRBV2	TRBJ2-2	NA	TRBD1	TGTGCCAGCAGGGGGGACAGGGTGAACACCGGGGAGCTGTTTTTT	CASRGDRVNTGELFF
TRBV9	TRBJ2-1	NA	TRBD2	TGTGCCAGCAGCGTAGTTAGCGGGAGTAGTGAGCAGTTCTTC	CASSVVSGSSEQFF
TRBV30	TRBJ2-5	NA	TRBD1	TGTGCCTGGAGTACAGGACAGGGCCCTAAAGAGACCCAGTACTTC	CAWSTGQGPKETQYF
TRBV6-4	TRBJ2-2	many	TRBD1	TGTGCCAGCAGTGACTCGACAGGGCACACCGGGGAGCTGTTTTTT	CASSDSTGHTGELFF
TRBV28	TRBJ2-2	NA	TRBD1	TGTGCCAGCAGCCGCTTTCCCGGGACAGGGGGGAACACCGGGGAGCTGTTTTTT	CASSRFPGTGGNTGELFF
TRBV10-3	TRBJ1-2	NA	NA	TGTGCCATCAGTGAGTCAGATGGGGGGGTCCGTGGCTACACCTTC	CAISESDGGVRGYTF
TRBV21-1	TRBJ2-4	NA	NA	TGTGCCAGCAGCGCGCACAGGGGGCTTAAAAACATTCAGTACTTC	CASSAHRGLKNIQYF
TRBV4-1	TRBJ2-1	once	TRBD2	TGCGCCAGCAGCCACGTAGCGGGAGTGTCCTACAATGAGCAGTTCTTC	CASSHVAGVSYNEQFF
TRBV11-2	TRBJ2-1	NA	TRBD2	TGTGCCAGCAGCCCGAGACTAGCGGGCGAGACCTACAATGAGCAGTTCTTC	CASSPRLAGETYNEQFF
TRBV4-2	TRBJ1-2	NA	NA	TGTGCCAGCAGCCAAGATGGAATGGACAGCTACTATGGCTACACCTTC	CASSQDGMDSYYGYTF
TRBV19	TRBJ2-5	NA	NA	TGTGCCAGTAGTATACAGGGAAGGGAGACCCAGTACTTC	CASSIQGRETQYF
TRBV30	TRBJ1-5	NA	NA	TGTGCCTGGAGTAGACAGTATAATCAGCCCCAGCATTTT	CAWSRQYNQPQHF
TRBV28	TRBJ2-1	NA	TRBD2	TGTGCCAGCAGTTTAGGTCTAGCGGGAGGGCAGTTCTTC	CASSLGLAGGQFF
TRBV29-1	TRBJ1-1	few	NA	TGCAGCGTTCCAAGGGAGACTGAAGCTTTCTTT	CSVPRETEAFF
TRBV7-9	TRBJ1-5	many	TRBD1	TGTGCCAGCAGCTTAGGACAGGGCGATCAGCCCCAGCATTTT	CASSLGQGDQPQHF
TRBV7-2	TRBJ1-5	NA	TRBD1	TGTGCCAGCAACCCAGACAGGGGAAGGCAAGAGCCCCAGCATTTT	CASNPDRGRQEPQHF
TRBV6-1	TRBJ1-1	NA	NA	TGTGCCAGCAGTGAACAGGGTCGATCCACTGAAGCTTTCTTT	CASSEQGRSTEAFF
TRBV10-3	TRBJ2-7	NA	TRBD2	TGTGCCATCAGTGAGCCCCGGACTAGCGGGAGAGTGGCCTCGGGGGAGCAGTACTTC	CAISEPRTSGRVASGEQYF
TRBV29-1	TRBJ2-1	NA	TRBD2	TGCAGCGTCTCACCCGGGACTACCTTTAATGAGCAGTTCTTC	CSVSPGTTFNEQFF
TRBV24-1	TRBJ2-7	NA	TRBD1	TGTGCCACCAGTGGGACAGGGACCTACGAGCAGTACTTC	CATSGTGTYEQYF
TRBV14	TRBJ2-2	once	NA	TGTGCCAGCAGCCAATCGGACGGAGTACAGGTCGGGGAGCTGTTTTTT	CASSQSDGVQVGELFF
TRBV5-4	TRBJ2-3	NA	TRBD2	TGTGCCAGCGGGGCGGGAGGGCGTGCTGGCACAGATACGCAGTATTTT	CASGAGGRAGTDTQYF
TRBV6-2/TRBV6-3	TRBJ2-1	NA	NA	TGTGCCAGCAGTTACGGCTGGTACAATGAGCAGTTCTTC	CASSYGWYNEQFF
TRBV9	TRBJ1-1	once	TRBD1	TGTGCCAGCAGCCCTGGAACAGGGGATTACACTGAAGCTTTCTTT	CASSPGTGDYTEAFF
TRBV28	TRBJ1-2	once	TRBD1	TGTGCCAGCAGGGGTATGGACAGGGGCTATGGCTACACCTTC	CASRGMDRGYGYTF
TRBV5-8	TRBJ1-2	NA	NA	TGTGCCAGCAGCTTCTTTTTAGACAGCAACTATGGCTACACCTTC	CASSFFLDSNYGYTF
TRBV24-1	TRBJ2-1	NA	NA	TGTGCCACCAGTGATTCCCCCCGCTATGGTGATGAGCAGTTCTTC	CATSDSPRYGDEQFF
TRBV4-2	TRBJ2-2	few	TRBD2	TGTGCCAGCAGCCAGGGAGGGCCCTCGACCGGGGAGCTGTTTTTT	CASSQGGPSTGELFF
TRBV5-8	TRBJ2-2	NA	TRBD2	TGTGCCACCCTGGGCTCTAGCGGGAGGACCGGGGAGCTGTTTTTT	CATLGSSGRTGELFF
TRBV7-3	TRBJ2-5	NA	TRBD2	TGTGCCAGCAGCCCCGGGACTAGCGGAGAGCAAGAGACCCAGTACTTC	CASSPGTSGEQETQYF
TRBV10-3	TRBJ1-5	NA	TRBD1	TGTGCCATCAGGGCGGGACAGGGGAACTATAGCAATCAGCCCCAGCATTTT	CAIRAGQGNYSNQPQHF
TRBV5-1	TRBJ2-3	NA	TRBD1	TGCGCCAGCAGCTCTGGGACAGACACAGATACGCAGTATTTT	CASSSGTDTDTQYF
TRBV19	TRBJ1-3	NA	NA	TGTGCCAGTAGTACCGTAGCCCTCAGCACCATATATTTT	CASSTVALSTIYF
TRBV20-1	TRBJ1-3	NA	NA	TGCAGTGCTAGTGACCCTTCTGGAAACACCATATATTTT	CSASDPSGNTIYF
TRBV18	TRBJ2-7	once	NA	TGTGCCAGCTCACCACCAACGAGCTCCTACGAGCAGTACTTC	CASSPPTSSYEQYF
TRBV28	TRBJ2-7	NA	TRBD2	TGTGCCAGCAGTTCGGGGGGGGTGACGCTGTTGGTCTACGAGCAGTACTTC	CASSSGGVTLLVYEQYF
TRBV28	TRBJ1-5	NA	NA	TGTGCCAGCAGTCCCGACACGGGGAATCAGCCCCAGCATTTT	CASSPDTGNQPQHF
TRBV28	TRBJ2-2	NA	NA	TGTGCCAGCAGTTTAACACAGAAGGACGGGGAGCTGTTTTTT	CASSLTQKDGELFF
TRBV2	TRBJ2-7	NA	TRBD2	TGTGCCAGCAGTGAAACTAGCGGAATACGCAAGCAGTACTTC	CASSETSGIRKQYF
TRBV6-5	TRBJ1-1	NA	NA	TGTGCCAGCAGTTACGGTGCGGACACTGAAGCTTTCTTT	CASSYGADTEAFF
TRBV3-1/TRBV3-2	TRBJ2-1	NA	TRBD2	TGTGCCAGCAGCCAAGATCCCGGGACTAGCGGGTTCGGGTACAATGAGCAGTTCTTC	CASSQDPGTSGFGYNEQFF
TRBV19	TRBJ1-1	NA	NA	TGTGCCAGTAGTGTCACAAGGAACACTGAAGCTTTCTTT	CASSVTRNTEAFF
TRBV3-1/TRBV3-2	TRBJ2-7	NA	TRBD2	TGTGCCAGCAGTTGGGGACTAGCGGACTCCTACGAGCAGTACTTC	CASSWGLADSYEQYF
TRBV30	TRBJ1-5	NA	TRBD1	TGTGCCTGGAGTTACGGACAGGGGGGCAGTCAGCCCCAGCATTTT	CAWSYGQGGSQPQHF
TRBV2	TRBJ1-4	NA	TRBD1	TGTGCCAGCAGTGAGAGGGGGACAGGGACCACAACTAATGAAAAACTGTTTTTT	CASSERGTGTTTNEKLFF
TRBV10-3	TRBJ2-3	NA	NA	TGTGCCATCAGTGAGTCGGGCCTTGTCTTCACAGATACGCAGTATTTT	CAISESGLVFTDTQYF
TRBV10-3	TRBJ2-1	NA	NA	TGTGCCATCAAAAGAGGTCAGGGCTGGTACAATGAGCAGTTCTTC	CAIKRGQGWYNEQFF